This T cell receptor (beta chain) was sequenced for a study of metastatic and nonmetastatic thyroid tumors. Among the patients, none had received any treatment before thyroid surgery. This clone is medium-sized in the sample. Using MiXCR, TCRdb re-called clones from the PCR reads. The profile shows roughly 6,900 clones, around 29% of them singletons. The sequence came from a male donor with papillary thyroid cancer or a benign thyroid nodule (not recorded which). Some clones in this sample may be carry-over from other donors' samples. The sequenced material came from adjacent normal tissue.

The CDR3 here is CASTLREGWRTGELFF. CDR3 in DNA: TGTGCCAGCACTCTCAGGGAGGGCTGGAGGACCGGGGAGCTGTTTTTT. The chain joins TRBV6-1 to TRBJ2-2, with 7 bases fitting TRBD2. Germline assignment: CDR1 MNHNS and CDR2 SASEGT. Germline trimming cut 7 bases from V and 5 bases from J; bases unmatched to any gene: 13. CDR3 length equals 16 residues.